Shown below are 19 T cell receptor beta chains from a single sample sequenced in a study of blood T cell repertoires in COVID-19 (dated by TCRdb to the early 2020s). The protocol used for the library was the immunoSEQ multiplex PCR assay. This is the immuneACCESS table as TCRdb keeps it, with only in-frame sequences that have V and J called. A part of the clones is gone; compared with another copy, unresolved V genes explain less than half, and the rest is unexplained. In this sample the table shows 150,000 or so clones, almost 80% of which occur a single time. The ten biggest clones cover around 3.2% of the sample. Source material: PBMCs or T cells enriched from blood (not recorded which). The receptors were gathered from a woman aged 45-60 years who had recovered from COVID-19.

The chain has TRBV18 and TRBJ1-5; TRBD1 might be the D (6 bases). V lost 6 bases, J lost 10 bases, and 19 bases lay in between. The CDR3 is 14 residues long. CDR1 KGHSH and CDR2 LQKENI come from the germline V gene. The CDR3 reads CASSLDRSYDPQHF. In nucleotides, the CDR3 is TGTGCCAGCTCGCTCGACAGGTCCTATGATCCCCAGCATTTT.

In this sample, this clone turned up a few times. The chain carries TRBV27 and TRBJ2-7; D unresolved. Deletions cut 2 bases from V and 2 bases from J, with 7 bases between. CDR1 is MNHEY, CDR2 SMNVEV, per germline (reference sequence). This CDR3 is 13 amino acids long. The CDR3 sequence: CASSLGGTYEQYF. CDR3 coding DNA: TGTGCCAGCAGTTTAGGCGGCACCTACGAGCAGTACTTC.

This sequence joins TRBV7-6 and TRBJ2-5; maybe TRBD1 (7 bases). Germline CDR1 is SGHVS and CDR2 is FNYEAQ. V was clipped by 1 base and J by 2 bases, with 14 bases between them. This CDR3 is built from 16 residues. The CDR3 is CASSLGGRGVQETQYF. DNA of the CDR3: TGTGCCAGCAGCTTAGGAGGCAGGGGGGTACAAGAGACCCAGTACTTC.

This clone was detected only a few times. The rearrangement uses TRBV7-9 and TRBJ2-2, with D possibly TRBD2 on 5 matching bases. V was clipped by 5 bases and J by 2 bases, with 18 bases between them. Germline V CDR1 and CDR2: SEHNR, FQNEAQ (reference sequence). The CDR3 extends over 17 amino acids. CDR3 loop: CASSPIREIINTGELFF. CDR3 nucleotide sequence: TGTGCCAGCAGCCCGATCCGGGAAATTATAAACACCGGGGAGCTGTTTTTT.

The gene calls are TRBV25-1 and TRBJ2-2, with a weak D call TRBD1 (7 bases). CDR1 and CDR2 from the germline V gene are MGHDK and SYGVNS. Trimming took off 4 bases at V and 6 bases at J, with 24 bases between the two ends. CDR3 length: 18 amino acids. The CDR3 loop reads CASSAQTGMRTIPGELFF. The CDR3 bases are TGTGCCAGCAGTGCCCAGACAGGGATGAGGACTATCCCCGGGGAGCTGTTTTTT.

The chain has TRBV21-1 and TRBJ1-5; TRBD1 is taken as the D call from the table, unchecked against the DNA. TRBV21-1 corresponds to a pseudogene. The CDR3 contains 18 residues. This CDR3 reads CASRMSRGRGRSNQPQHF. In nucleotides, the CDR3 is TGTGCCAGCAGAATGAGCAGGGGGCGCGGGAGAAGCAATCAGCCCCAGCATTTT.

The chain couples TRBV28 to TRBJ2-7, with 9 bases lining up with TRBD1. V was clipped by 10 bases and J by 6 bases; unmatched bases: 13. Germline CDR1 is MDHEN and CDR2 is SYDVKM. The CDR3 runs to 14 residues. CDR3 in DNA: TGTGCCACAGAAACCGGGACAGGGAGGTCCGAGCAGTACTTC. This codes for CATETGTGRSEQYF.

The rearrangement uses TRBV18 and TRBJ1-1; D gene uncertain. In germline, CDR1 is KGHSH, CDR2 LQKENI. Between the trimmed V and J ends, which lost 3 bases and 10 bases, there was a span of 18 bases. The CDR3 runs to 14 residues. CDR3 loop: CASSPQPGSALAFF. CDR3 bases: TGTGCCAGCTCACCCCAGCCCGGGAGCGCTCTAGCTTTCTTT.

The chain joins TRBV6-5 to TRBJ2-7; 10 positions agree with TRBD1. The germline V gene has CDR1 MNHEY and CDR2 SVGAGI. The CDR3 has 12 amino acids. J lost 2 bases, V lost 11 bases, and 3 bases had no gene match. The CDR3 reads CASGTGAYEQYF. In DNA form, the CDR3 reads TGTGCCTCCGGGACAGGGGCCTACGAGCAGTACTTC.

The chain has TRBV18 and TRBJ1-1, with D perhaps matching TRBD1 (5 bases). CDR3 length: 12 amino acids. Trimming stripped 5 bases from V and 5 bases from J, with 9 bases between. Germline V lookup: CDR1 KGHSH, CDR2 LQKENI. For the CDR3, the DNA is TGTGCCAGCTCAGGAGACAGAACTGAAGCTTTCTTT. This encodes CASSGDRTEAFF.

This chain joins TRBV7-9 and TRBJ1-4; unclear D gene. This CDR3 spans 13 amino acids. Germline CDR1 reads SEHNR; CDR2 reads FQNEAQ (reference sequence). The V end was cut by 1 base, the J end by 8 bases, with 8 bases between. This chain's CDR3 is CASSLGSQEKLFF. The CDR3 coding sequence is TGTGCCAGCAGCTTAGGATCTCAGGAAAAACTGTTTTTT.

V gene TRBV18 combines with J gene TRBJ2-5, with D unresolved. Trimming took off 3 bases at V and 1 base at J, with 12 bases between the two ends. CDR3 length: 15 residues. Looked up from germline, CDR1 is KGHSH and CDR2 is LQKENI. Here the CDR3 reads CASSPYRQPQETQYF. The CDR3 nucleotides read TGTGCCAGCTCACCTTATAGACAACCCCAAGAGACCCAGTACTTC.

This chain joins TRBV3-1 (or the pseudogene TRBV3-2) and TRBJ2-5; the D gene is possibly TRBD1 (6 bases). V was shortened by 2 bases and J by 3 bases, with 13 bases between the two germline ends. The length of the CDR3 is 15 residues. CDR1 is LGHDT, CDR2 YNNKEL, per germline (reference sequence). The CDR3 is CASSQMGAMEETQYF. CDR3 nucleotide sequence: TGTGCCAGCAGCCAAATGGGGGCTATGGAAGAGACCCAGTACTTC.

The chain recombines TRBV5-5 with TRBJ2-5; D perhaps matches TRBD1 (5 bases). The V end lost 7 bases, the J end lost 7 bases, and 20 bases lay between the germline ends. CDR3 length equals 14 residues. CDR1 is SGHKS, CDR2 YYEKEE, per germline (reference sequence). The CDR3 DNA is TGTGCCAGCTCTAGACCTTCGGACAAGGCGACCCAGTACTTC. Translation: CASSRPSDKATQYF.

This clone has just one count. This sequence joins TRBV27 and TRBJ2-5; TRBD1 is a possible D gene (5 bases). CDR3 length: 14 residues. Trimming pared 2 bases from V and 7 bases from J, leaving 14 bases between. Looked up from germline, CDR1 is MNHEY and CDR2 is SMNVEV (reference sequence). CDR3: CASSLDHLRGTQYF. Here the CDR3 DNA reads TGTGCCAGCAGTTTAGACCATCTTAGGGGGACCCAGTACTTC.

J is TRBJ2-5 and V is TRBV5-4; 7 bases line up with TRBD1. Trimming cost V 4 bases and J 4 bases; bases outside gene matches: 10. Per the germline V gene, CDR1 is SGHNT and CDR2 is YYREEE (reference sequence). The CDR3 extends over 15 amino acids. For the CDR3, the DNA is TGTGCCAGCAGCCTTAGGGACAGAACCGGAGAGACCCAGTACTTC. Translation: CASSLRDRTGETQYF.

This rearrangement joins TRBV28 to TRBJ1-5; 7 nucleotides match TRBD1. CDR3 length: 15 amino acids. Germline values: CDR1 MDHEN, CDR2 SYDVKM. Unmatched junction bases numbered 9, after V lost 3 bases and J lost 7 bases. DNA for the CDR3: TGTGCCAGCAGTTTTAGTAGGGGGCAGGGGCAGCCCCAGCATTTT. Encoded protein: CASSFSRGQGQPQHF.

This clone has a handful of counts. This chain links TRBV9 with TRBJ1-1; D gene unclear. Trimming took off 0 bases at V and 1 base at J, with 13 bases between the two ends. The germline V gene has CDR1 SGDLS and CDR2 YYNGEE. The CDR3 extends over 16 amino acids. CDR3 DNA: TGTGCCAGCAGCGTAGCTGATTCGGGAAGGAACACTGAAGCTTTCTTT. This sequence encodes CASSVADSGRNTEAFF.

V usage is TRBV2 and J usage is TRBJ2-1; D unclear. Trimming stripped 6 bases from V and 5 bases from J, with 14 bases between. The CDR3 is made up of 14 amino acids. Germline V gene data show CDR1 as SNHLY and CDR2 as FYNNEI. CDR3 region: CASRKALNDNEQFF. The CDR3 DNA reads TGTGCCAGCAGAAAAGCCCTGAACGACAATGAGCAGTTCTTC.